The sequence of this TCR beta chain was determined in a study of blood T cell repertoires in COVID-19. This CDR3 has 17 amino acids. With 5 bases clipped from V and 0 bases from J, the junction kept 6 bases outside the gene matches. The germline CDR1 and CDR2 sequences are SGHTA and FQGNSA. Sequencing used immunoSEQ multiplex PCR; TCRdb keeps in-frame clones, though not all of them. Of more than 80,000 clones listed, 70% to 85% are singletons. The rearrangement joins TRBV7-2 to TRBJ2-1; TRBD2 agrees at 11 bases. Sequencing input: peripheral blood. The clonotype comes from an older woman in a cohort sampled during active or convalescent COVID-19. CDR3 DNA: TGTGCCAGCAGCCAACGTAGCGGGGGGGTCTCCTACAATGAGCAGTTCTTC. It encodes CASSQRSGGVSYNEQFF.